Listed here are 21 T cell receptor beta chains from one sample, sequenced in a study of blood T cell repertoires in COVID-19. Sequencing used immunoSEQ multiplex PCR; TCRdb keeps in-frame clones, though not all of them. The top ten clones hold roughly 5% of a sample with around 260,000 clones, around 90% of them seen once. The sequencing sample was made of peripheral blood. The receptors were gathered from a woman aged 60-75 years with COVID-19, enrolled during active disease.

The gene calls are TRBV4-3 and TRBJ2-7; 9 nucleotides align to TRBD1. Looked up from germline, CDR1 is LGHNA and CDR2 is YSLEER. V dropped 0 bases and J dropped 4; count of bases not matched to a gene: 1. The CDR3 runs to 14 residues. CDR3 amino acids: CASSQEQGAYEQYF. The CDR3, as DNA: TGCGCCAGCAGCCAAGAACAGGGGGCTTACGAGCAGTACTTC.

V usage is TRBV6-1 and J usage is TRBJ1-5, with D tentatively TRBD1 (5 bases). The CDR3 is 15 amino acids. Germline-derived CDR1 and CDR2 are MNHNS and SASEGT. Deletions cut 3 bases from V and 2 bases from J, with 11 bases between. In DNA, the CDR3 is TGTGCCAGCAGTGACCAGGGAATCGGCAATCAGCCCCAGCATTTT. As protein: CASSDQGIGNQPQHF.

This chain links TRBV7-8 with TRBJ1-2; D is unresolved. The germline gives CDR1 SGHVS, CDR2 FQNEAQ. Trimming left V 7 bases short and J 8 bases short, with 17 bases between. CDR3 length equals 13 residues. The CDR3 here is CASTKPGTLGYTF. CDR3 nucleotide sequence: TGTGCCAGCACCAAACCAGGAACCCTGGGCTACACCTTC.

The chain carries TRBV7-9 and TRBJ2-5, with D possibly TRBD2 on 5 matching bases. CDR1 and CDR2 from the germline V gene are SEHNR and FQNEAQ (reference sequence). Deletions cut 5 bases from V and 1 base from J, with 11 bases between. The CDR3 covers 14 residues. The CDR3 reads CASSRGGGQETQYF. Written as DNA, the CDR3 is TGTGCCAGCAGCCGAGGAGGAGGCCAAGAGACCCAGTACTTC.

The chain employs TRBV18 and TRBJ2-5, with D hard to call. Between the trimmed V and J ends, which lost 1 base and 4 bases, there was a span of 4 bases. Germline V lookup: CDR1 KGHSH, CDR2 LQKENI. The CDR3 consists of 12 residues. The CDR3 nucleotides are TGTGCCAGCTCACCACTGGCAGAGACCCAGTACTTC. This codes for CASSPLAETQYF.

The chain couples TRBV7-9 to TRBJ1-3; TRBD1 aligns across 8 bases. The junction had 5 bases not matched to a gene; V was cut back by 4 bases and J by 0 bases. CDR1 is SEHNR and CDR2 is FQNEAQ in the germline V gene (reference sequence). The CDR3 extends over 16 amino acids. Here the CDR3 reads CASSSLGQGSGNTIYF. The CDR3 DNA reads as TGTGCCAGCAGCTCCCTTGGACAGGGCTCTGGAAACACCATATATTTT.

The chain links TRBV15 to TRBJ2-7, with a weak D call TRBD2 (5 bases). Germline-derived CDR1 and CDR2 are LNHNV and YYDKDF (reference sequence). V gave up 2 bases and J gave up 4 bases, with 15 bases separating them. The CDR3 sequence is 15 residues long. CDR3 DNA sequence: TGTGCCACCAGCAGACTATCCGGGATTGCTTACGAGCAGTACTTC. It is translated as CATSRLSGIAYEQYF.

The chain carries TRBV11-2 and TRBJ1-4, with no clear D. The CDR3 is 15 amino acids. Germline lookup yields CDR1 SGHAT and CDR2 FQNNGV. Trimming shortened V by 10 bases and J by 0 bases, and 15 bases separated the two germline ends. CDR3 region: CATSVPGATNEKLFF. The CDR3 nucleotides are TGTGCCACAAGCGTCCCGGGAGCAACTAATGAAAAACTGTTTTTT. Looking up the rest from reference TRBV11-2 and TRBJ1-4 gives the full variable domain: EAGVAQSPRYKIIEKRQSVAFWCNPISGHATLYWYQQILGQGPKLLIQFQNNGVVDDSQLPKDRFSAERLKGVDSTLKIQPAKLEDSAVYLCATSVPGATNEKLFFGSGTQLSVL.

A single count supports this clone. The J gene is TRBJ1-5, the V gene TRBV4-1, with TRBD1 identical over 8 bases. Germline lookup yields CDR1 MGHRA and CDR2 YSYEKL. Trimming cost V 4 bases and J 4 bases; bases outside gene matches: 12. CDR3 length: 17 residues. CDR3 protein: CASSRISGGTTNQPQHF. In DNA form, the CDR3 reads TGCGCCAGCAGCCGAATATCAGGGGGCACAACGAATCAGCCCCAGCATTTT.

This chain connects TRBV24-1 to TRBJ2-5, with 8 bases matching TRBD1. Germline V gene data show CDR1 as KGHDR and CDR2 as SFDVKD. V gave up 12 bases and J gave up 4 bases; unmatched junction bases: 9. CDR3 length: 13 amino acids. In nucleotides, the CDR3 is TGTGCCCCACAGGGACAGGTAAGAGAGACCCAGTACTTC. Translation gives CAPQGQVRETQYF.

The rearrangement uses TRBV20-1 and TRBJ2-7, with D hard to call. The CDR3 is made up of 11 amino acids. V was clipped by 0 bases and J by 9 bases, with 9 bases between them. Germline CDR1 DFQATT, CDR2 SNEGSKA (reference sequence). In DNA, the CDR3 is TGCAGTGCTAGAGAGCTTGTAGTGCAGTACTTC. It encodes CSARELVVQYF.

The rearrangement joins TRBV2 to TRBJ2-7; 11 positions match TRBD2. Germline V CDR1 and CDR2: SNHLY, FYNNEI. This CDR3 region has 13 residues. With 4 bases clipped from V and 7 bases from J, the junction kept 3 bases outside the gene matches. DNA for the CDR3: TGTGCCAGCAGTGGGCTAGCGGGAGGTGAGCAGTACTTC. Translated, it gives CASSGLAGGEQYF.

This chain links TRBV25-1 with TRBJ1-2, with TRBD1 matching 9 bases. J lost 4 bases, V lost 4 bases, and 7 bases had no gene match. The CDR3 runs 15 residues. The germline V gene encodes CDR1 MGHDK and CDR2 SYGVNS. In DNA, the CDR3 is TGTGCCAGCAGTGCATACAGGGGGCGAGGCTATGGCTACACCTTC. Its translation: CASSAYRGRGYGYTF.

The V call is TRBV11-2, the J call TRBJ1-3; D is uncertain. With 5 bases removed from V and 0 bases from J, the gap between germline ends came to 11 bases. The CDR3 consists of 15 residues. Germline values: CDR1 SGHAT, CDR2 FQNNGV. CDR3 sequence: CASSRVINSGNTIYF. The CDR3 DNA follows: TGTGCCAGCAGCCGAGTTATTAACTCTGGAAACACCATATATTTT.

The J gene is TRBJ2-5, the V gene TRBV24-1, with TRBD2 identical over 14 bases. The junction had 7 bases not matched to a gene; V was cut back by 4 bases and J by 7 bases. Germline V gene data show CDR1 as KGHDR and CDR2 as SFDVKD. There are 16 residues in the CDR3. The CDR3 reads CATSEASGTSGGTQYF. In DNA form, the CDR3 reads TGTGCCACCAGTGAGGCCTCCGGGACTAGCGGGGGGACCCAGTACTTC.

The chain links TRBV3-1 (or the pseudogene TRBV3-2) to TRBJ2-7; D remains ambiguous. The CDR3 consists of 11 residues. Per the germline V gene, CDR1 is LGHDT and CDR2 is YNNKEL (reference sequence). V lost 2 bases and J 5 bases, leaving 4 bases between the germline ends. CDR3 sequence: CASSQRNEQYF. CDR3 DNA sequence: TGTGCCAGCAGCCAACGTAACGAGCAGTACTTC.

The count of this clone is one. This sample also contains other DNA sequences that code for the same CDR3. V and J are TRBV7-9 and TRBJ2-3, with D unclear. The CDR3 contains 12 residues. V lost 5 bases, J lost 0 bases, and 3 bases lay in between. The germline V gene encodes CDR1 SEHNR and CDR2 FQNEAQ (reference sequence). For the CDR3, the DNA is TGTGCCAGCAGCCCTAGCACAGATACGCAGTATTTT. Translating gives CASSPSTDTQYF.

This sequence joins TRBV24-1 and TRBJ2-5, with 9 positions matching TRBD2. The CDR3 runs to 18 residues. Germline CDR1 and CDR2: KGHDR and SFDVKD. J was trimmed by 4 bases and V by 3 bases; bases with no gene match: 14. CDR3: CATSDPGAGGRAGETQYF. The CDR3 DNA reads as TGTGCCACCAGTGATCCGGGTGCGGGAGGGAGGGCTGGAGAGACCCAGTACTTC.

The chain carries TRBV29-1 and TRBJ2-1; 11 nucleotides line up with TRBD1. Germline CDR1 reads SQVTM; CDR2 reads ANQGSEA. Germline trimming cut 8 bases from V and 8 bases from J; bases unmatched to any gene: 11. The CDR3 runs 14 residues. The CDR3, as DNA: TGCAGCACCCTGGACAGGGGGCCCAGGGATGAGCAGTTCTTC. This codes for CSTLDRGPRDEQFF.

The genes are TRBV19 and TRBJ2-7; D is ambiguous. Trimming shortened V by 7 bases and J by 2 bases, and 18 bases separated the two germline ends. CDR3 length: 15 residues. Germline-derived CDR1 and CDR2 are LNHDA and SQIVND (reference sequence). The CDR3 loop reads CASTPIRRSPYEQYF. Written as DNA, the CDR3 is TGTGCCAGTACCCCCATTCGGCGGAGCCCCTACGAGCAGTACTTC.

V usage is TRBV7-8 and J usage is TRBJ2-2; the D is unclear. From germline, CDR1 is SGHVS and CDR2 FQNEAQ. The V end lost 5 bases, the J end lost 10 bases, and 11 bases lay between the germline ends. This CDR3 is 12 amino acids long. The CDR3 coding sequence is TGTGCCAGCAGCCCTCAGTATGAGGAGCTGTTTTTT. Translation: CASSPQYEELFF.